The 12 T cell receptor beta chains given below trace back to one sample, sequenced in a study of shared clonotypes between healthy human individuals. The assay was immunoSEQ multiplex PCR, and TCRdb's table has in-frame clones only and misses some. Among millions of clones listed, 90% to 95% were seen once. Terminally differentiated effector memory CD45RA+ cells were left out of the naive CD8 fraction, which was CD45RO-negative and positively selected for CCR7. The material sequenced was naive CD8+ T cells from PBMCs. The receptors derive from a young man in good health. Some clones in this sample may be carry-over from other donors' samples.

This chain connects TRBV7-8 to TRBJ1-2, with TRBD1 identical over 9 bases. Per germline, CDR1 SGHVS and CDR2 FQNEAQ. This CDR3 is built from 16 residues. V trimming: 2 bases; J trimming: 5 bases; junction bases outside the gene matches: 9. The CDR3 here is CASSLSRDRAGYGYTF. The CDR3 DNA reads TGTGCCAGCAGCTTATCTCGGGACAGGGCAGGGTATGGCTACACCTTC.

The chain employs TRBV5-4 and TRBJ2-3; 9 nucleotides match TRBD1. Trimming cost V 2 bases and J 0 bases; bases outside gene matches: 13. The CDR3 is 19 amino acids. CDR1 is SGHNT, CDR2 YYREEE, per germline (reference sequence). The CDR3 sequence: CASSFRDRVYTTSTDTQYF. The CDR3 nucleotides read TGTGCCAGCAGCTTCAGGGACAGGGTTTATACGACTAGCACAGATACGCAGTATTTT.

The chain combines TRBV29-1 with TRBJ1-2; D gene uncertain. The ends were cut back, 6 bases at V and 0 bases at J, with 2 bases in the middle. The CDR3 runs to 10 residues. Looked up from germline, CDR1 is SQVTM and CDR2 is ANQGSEA. CDR3 nucleotides: TGCAGCGTCGCTAACTATGGCTACACCTTC. The encoded protein is CSVANYGYTF.

This rearrangement joins TRBV28 to TRBJ1-1; D remains ambiguous. The germline gives CDR1 MDHEN, CDR2 SYDVKM. The CDR3 runs 14 residues. The V end was cut by 1 base, the J end by 4 bases, with 10 bases between. Here the CDR3 DNA reads TGTGCCAGCAGTTTATCCCCAGAGAGCACTGAAGCTTTCTTT. It translates to CASSLSPESTEAFF.

This clone was recorded once. CDR3 bases: TGTGCCAGCAGCCGAGGCAGGGGTAGTTACGGCGGGGAGCTGTTTTTT. Amino acid sequence: CASSRGRGSYGGELFF. This rearrangement joins TRBV11-2 to TRBJ2-2; maybe TRBD1 (6 bases). The CDR3 extends over 16 amino acids. Germline values: CDR1 SGHAT, CDR2 FQNNGV. V was clipped by 5 bases and J by 7 bases, with 20 bases between them.

This sequence joins TRBV19 and TRBJ2-3, with D possibly TRBD2 on 5 matching bases. The CDR3 covers 13 residues. Between the trimmed V and J ends, which lost 10 bases and 3 bases, there was a span of 14 bases. CDR1 is LNHDA and CDR2 is SQIVND in the germline V gene (reference sequence). CDR3 sequence (DNA): TGTGCCACGTCGGGTAGGGAGACAGATACGCAGTATTTT. It encodes CATSGRETDTQYF.

The chain's CDR3 is CASRSVLLTSATNEKLFF. In DNA form, the CDR3 reads TGTGCCAGCAGATCAGTCCTCCTCACCTCCGCAACTAATGAAAAACTGTTTTTT. The gene calls are TRBV28 and TRBJ1-4; no firm D call. CDR3 size: 18 residues. Deletions cut 6 bases from V and 0 bases from J, with 20 bases between. Germline V gene data show CDR1 as MDHEN and CDR2 as SYDVKM.

This clone was observed a few times. The same CDR3 can be traced to other DNA sequences in this sample. V usage is TRBV30 and J usage is TRBJ1-1; D remains unclear. The CDR3 has 11 residues. Germline V gene data show CDR1 as GTSNPN and CDR2 as SVGIG (reference sequence). V was clipped by 5 bases and J by 2 bases, with 6 bases between them. The CDR3 bases are TGTGCCTGGGACCTAAACACTGAAGCTTTCTTT. Its protein is CAWDLNTEAFF.

This sequence joins TRBV27 and TRBJ2-3; 11 positions match TRBD1. With V trimmed by 5 bases and J by 5 bases, 9 bases remained unmatched. Germline V lookup: CDR1 MNHEY, CDR2 SMNVEV (reference sequence). CDR3 size: 16 residues. The CDR3 DNA follows: TGTGCCAGCAGTCAGGGGACAGGGGGTGCGGGAGATACGCAGTATTTT. It yields the protein CASSQGTGGAGDTQYF.

The V call is TRBV10-3, the J call TRBJ1-1; D gene unclear. The germline gives CDR1 ENHRY, CDR2 SYGVKD. CDR3 length: 13 residues. V lost 2 bases and J 2 bases, leaving 6 bases between the germline ends. The DNA of the CDR3 is TGTGCCATCAGTGAGCCTTTAAACACTGAAGCTTTCTTT. Residues: CAISEPLNTEAFF.

This chain joins TRBV5-1 and TRBJ1-5; 7 bases are a match to TRBD1. V gave up 4 bases and J gave up 0 bases; unmatched junction bases: 10. CDR1 and CDR2 (germline): SGHRS, YFSETQ. CDR3 length: 17 residues. The CDR3 coding sequence is TGCGCCAGCAGCCCCTCAGGGGGAATCCATAGCAATCAGCCCCAGCATTTT. The encoded protein is CASSPSGGIHSNQPQHF. Full variable domain (remainder filled in from reference TRBV5-1 and TRBJ1-5): KAGVTQTPRYLIKTRGQQVTLSCSPISGHRSVSWYQQTPGQGLQFLFEYFSETQRNKGNFPGRFSGRQFSNSRSEMNVSTLELGDSALYLCASSPSGGIHSNQPQHFGDGTRLSIL.

The chain uses TRBV30 and TRBJ2-1, with 9 bases fitting TRBD2. This CDR3 spans 14 amino acids. The V gene's germline CDR1 is GTSNPN and CDR2 SVGIG (reference sequence). The junction had 4 bases not matched to a gene; V was cut back by 3 bases and J by 4 bases. The CDR3 DNA reads TGTGCCTGGAGGCTGACTAGCGGATACAATGAGCAGTTCTTC. Translated, it gives CAWRLTSGYNEQFF.